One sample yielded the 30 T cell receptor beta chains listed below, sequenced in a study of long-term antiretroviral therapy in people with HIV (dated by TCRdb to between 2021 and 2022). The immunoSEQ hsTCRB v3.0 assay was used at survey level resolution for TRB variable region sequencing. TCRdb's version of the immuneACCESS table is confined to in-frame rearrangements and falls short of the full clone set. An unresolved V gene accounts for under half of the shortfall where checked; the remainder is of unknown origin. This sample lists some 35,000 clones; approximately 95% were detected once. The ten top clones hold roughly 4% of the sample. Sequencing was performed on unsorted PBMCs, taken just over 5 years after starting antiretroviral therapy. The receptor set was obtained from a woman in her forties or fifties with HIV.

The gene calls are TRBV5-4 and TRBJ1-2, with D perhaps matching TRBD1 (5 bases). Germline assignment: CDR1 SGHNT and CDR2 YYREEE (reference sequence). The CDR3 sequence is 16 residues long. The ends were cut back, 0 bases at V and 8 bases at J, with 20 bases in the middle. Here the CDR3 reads CASSLGRASGVWGYTF. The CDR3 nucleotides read TGTGCCAGCAGCTTGGGCAGGGCTAGTGGAGTATGGGGCTACACCTTC.

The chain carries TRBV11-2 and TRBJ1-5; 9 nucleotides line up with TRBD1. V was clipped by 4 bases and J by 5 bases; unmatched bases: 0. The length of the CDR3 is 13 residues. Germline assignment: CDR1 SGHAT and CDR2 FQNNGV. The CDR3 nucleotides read TGTGCCAGCAGCTGGGACAGGGATCAGCCCCAGCATTTT. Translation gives CASSWDRDQPQHF.

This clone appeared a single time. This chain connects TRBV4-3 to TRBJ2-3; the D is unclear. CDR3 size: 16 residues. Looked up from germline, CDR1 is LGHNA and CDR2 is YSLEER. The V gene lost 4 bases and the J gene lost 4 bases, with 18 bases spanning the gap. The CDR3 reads CASSPGLGIGPDTQYF. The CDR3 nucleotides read TGCGCCAGCAGCCCCGGTTTGGGGATAGGCCCAGATACGCAGTATTTT.

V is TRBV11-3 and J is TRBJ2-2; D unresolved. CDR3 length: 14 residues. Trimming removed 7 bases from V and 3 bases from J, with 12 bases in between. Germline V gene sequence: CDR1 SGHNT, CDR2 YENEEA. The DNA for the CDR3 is TGTGCCAGCACCCCAGGCACCTACACCGGGGAGCTGTTTTTT. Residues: CASTPGTYTGELFF. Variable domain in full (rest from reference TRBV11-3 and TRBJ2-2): EAGVVQSPRYKIIEKKQPVAFWCNPISGHNTLYWYLQNLGQGPELLIRYENEEAVDDSQLPKDRFSAERLKGVDSTLKIQPAELGDSAVYLCASTPGTYTGELFFGEGSRLTVL.

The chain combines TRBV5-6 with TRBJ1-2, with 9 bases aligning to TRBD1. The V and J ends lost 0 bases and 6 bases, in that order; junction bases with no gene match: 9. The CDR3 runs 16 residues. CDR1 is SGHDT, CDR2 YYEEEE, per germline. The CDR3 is CASSLAGTGLRNGYTF. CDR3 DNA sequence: TGTGCCAGCAGCTTGGCCGGGACAGGGTTGCGGAATGGCTACACCTTC. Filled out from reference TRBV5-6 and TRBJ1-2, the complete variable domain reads DAGVTQSPTHLIKTRGQQVTLRCSPKSGHDTVSWYQQALGQGPQFIFQYYEEEERQRGNFPDRFSGHQFPNYSSELNVNALLLGDSALYLCASSLAGTGLRNGYTFGSGTRLTVV.

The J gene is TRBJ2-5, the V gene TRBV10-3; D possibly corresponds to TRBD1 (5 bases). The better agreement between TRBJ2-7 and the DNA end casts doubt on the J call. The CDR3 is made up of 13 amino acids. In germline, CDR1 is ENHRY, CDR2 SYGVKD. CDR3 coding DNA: TGTGCCATCCGGAGCAGGGTCTCCTACGAGCAGTACTTC. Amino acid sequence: CAIRSRVSYEQYF.

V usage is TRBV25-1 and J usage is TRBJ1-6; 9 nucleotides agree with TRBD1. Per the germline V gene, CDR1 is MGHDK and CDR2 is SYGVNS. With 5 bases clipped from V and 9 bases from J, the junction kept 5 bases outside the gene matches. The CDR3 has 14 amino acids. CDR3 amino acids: CASSWDRDLSPLHF. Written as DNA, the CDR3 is TGTGCCAGCAGTTGGGACAGGGATCTTTCACCCCTCCACTTT.

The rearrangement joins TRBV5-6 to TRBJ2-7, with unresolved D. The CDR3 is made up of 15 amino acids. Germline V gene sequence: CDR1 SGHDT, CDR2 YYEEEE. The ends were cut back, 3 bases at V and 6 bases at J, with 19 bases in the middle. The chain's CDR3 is CASSWVRNLLVEQYF. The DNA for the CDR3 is TGTGCCAGCAGCTGGGTTCGAAACCTCCTAGTCGAGCAGTACTTC. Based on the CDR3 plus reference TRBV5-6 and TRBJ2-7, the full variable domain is DAGVTQSPTHLIKTRGQQVTLRCSPKSGHDTVSWYQQALGQGPQFIFQYYEEEERQRGNFPDRFSGHQFPNYSSELNVNALLLGDSALYLCASSWVRNLLVEQYFGPGTRLTVT.

Here the CDR3 reads CASSDRVFGEKLFF. CDR3 bases: TGTGCCAGCAGTGACAGGGTCTTCGGTGAAAAACTGTTTTTT. The rearrangement joins TRBV27 to TRBJ1-4, with 7 bases that match TRBD1. This CDR3 spans 14 amino acids. V was clipped by 5 bases and J by 7 bases; unmatched bases: 7. The germline V gene has CDR1 MNHEY and CDR2 SMNVEV (reference sequence).

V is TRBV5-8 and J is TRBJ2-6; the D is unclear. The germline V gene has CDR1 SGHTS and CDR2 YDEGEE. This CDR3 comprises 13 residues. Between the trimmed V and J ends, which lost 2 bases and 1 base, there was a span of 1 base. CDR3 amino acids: CASSFSGANVLTF. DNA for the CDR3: TGTGCCAGCAGCTTTTCTGGGGCCAACGTCCTGACTTTC.

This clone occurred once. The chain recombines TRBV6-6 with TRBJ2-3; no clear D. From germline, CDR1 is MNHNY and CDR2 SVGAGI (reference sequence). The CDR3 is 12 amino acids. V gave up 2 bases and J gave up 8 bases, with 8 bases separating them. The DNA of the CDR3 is TGTGCCAGCAGTTACGAGTCCCGTACGCAGTATTTT. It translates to CASSYESRTQYF.

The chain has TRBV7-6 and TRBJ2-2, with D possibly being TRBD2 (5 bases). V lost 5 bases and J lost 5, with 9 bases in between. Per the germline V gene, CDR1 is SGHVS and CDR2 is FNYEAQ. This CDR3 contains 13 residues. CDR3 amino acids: CASSLTGTGELFF. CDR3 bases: TGTGCCAGCAGCCTGACGGGGACCGGGGAGCTGTTTTTT.

The CDR3 DNA reads as TGTGCCAGCAGTTACCACGGGGCAGGGGATAATTCACCCCTCCACTTT. It codes for CASSYHGAGDNSPLHF. The V and J genes are TRBV6-6 and TRBJ1-6; tentatively, D is TRBD1 (6 bases). The V end was cut by 2 bases, the J end by 5 bases, with 13 bases between. From germline, CDR1 is MNHNY and CDR2 SVGAGI (reference sequence). This CDR3 has 16 amino acids.

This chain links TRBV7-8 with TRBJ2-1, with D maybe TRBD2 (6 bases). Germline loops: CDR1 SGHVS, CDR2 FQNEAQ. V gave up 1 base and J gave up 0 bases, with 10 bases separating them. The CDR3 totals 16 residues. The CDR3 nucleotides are TGTGCCAGCAGCTTAGGACGGGGGAGCTCCTACAATGAGCAGTTCTTC. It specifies CASSLGRGSSYNEQFF. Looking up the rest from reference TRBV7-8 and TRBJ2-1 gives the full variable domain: GAGVSQSPRYKVAKRGQDVALRCDPISGHVSLFWYQQALGQGPEFLTYFQNEAQLDKSGLPSDRFFAERPEGSVSTLKIQRTQQEDSAVYLCASSLGRGSSYNEQFFGPGTRLTVL.

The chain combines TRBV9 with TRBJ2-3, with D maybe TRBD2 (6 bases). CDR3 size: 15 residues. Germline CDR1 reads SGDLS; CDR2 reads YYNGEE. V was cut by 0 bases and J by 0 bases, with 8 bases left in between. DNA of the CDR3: TGTGCCAGCAGCGTAGCGGGGGAAAGCACAGATACGCAGTATTTT. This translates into CASSVAGESTDTQYF. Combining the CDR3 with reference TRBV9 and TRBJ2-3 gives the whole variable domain DSGVTQTPKHLITATGQRVTLRCSPRSGDLSVYWYQQSLDQGLQFLIQYYNGEERAKGNILERFSAQQFPDLHSELNLSSLELGDSALYFCASSVAGESTDTQYFGPGTRLTVL.

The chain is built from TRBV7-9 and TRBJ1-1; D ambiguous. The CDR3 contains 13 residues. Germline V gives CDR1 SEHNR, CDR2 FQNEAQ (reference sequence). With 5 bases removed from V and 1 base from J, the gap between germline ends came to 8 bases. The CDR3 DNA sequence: TGTGCCAGCAGCATCGGAGGGAACACTGAAGCTTTCTTT. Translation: CASSIGGNTEAFF.

The CDR3 sequence is CASSFDQGSGANVLTF. CDR3 nucleotide sequence: TGTGCCAGCAGCTTCGACCAGGGGTCTGGGGCCAACGTCCTGACTTTC. The rearrangement joins TRBV13 to TRBJ2-6; perhaps TRBD1 as D (6 bases). Germline V gene sequence: CDR1 PRHDT, CDR2 FYEKMQ (reference sequence). The V end lost 3 bases, the J end lost 1 base, and 10 bases lay between the germline ends. The CDR3 extends over 16 amino acids.

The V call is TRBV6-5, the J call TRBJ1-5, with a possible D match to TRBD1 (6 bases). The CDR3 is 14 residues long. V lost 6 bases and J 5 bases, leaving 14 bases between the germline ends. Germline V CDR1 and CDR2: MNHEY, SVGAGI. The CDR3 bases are TGTGCCAGCAGACGGGGGGGCGAAGATCAGCCCCAGCATTTT. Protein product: CASRRGGEDQPQHF.

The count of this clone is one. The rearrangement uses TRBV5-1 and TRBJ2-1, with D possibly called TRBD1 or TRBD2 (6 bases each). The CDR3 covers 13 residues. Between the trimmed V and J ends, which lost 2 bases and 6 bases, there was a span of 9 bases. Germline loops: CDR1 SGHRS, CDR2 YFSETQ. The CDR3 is CASSFWGANEQFF. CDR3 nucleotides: TGCGCCAGCAGCTTTTGGGGGGCCAATGAGCAGTTCTTC.

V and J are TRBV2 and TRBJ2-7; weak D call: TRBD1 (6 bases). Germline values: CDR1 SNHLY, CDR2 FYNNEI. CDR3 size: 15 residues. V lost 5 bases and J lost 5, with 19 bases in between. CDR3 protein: CASSPQGNKHNEQYF. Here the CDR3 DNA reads TGTGCCAGCAGTCCCCAGGGGAATAAGCACAACGAGCAGTACTTC.

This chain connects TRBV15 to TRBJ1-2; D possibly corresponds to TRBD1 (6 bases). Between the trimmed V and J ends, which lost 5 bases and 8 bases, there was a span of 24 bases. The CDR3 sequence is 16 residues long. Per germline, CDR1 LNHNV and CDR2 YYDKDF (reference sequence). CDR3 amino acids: CATSARSRGISGGYTF. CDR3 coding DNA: TGTGCCACCAGCGCGAGAAGTAGGGGGATCTCGGGAGGCTACACCTTC.

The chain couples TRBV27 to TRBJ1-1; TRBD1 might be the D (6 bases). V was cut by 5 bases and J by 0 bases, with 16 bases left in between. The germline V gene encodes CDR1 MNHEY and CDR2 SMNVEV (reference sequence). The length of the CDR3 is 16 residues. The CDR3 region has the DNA TGTGCCAGCAGTCCCGACCCAGGACAGATGAACACTGAAGCTTTCTTT. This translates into CASSPDPGQMNTEAFF.

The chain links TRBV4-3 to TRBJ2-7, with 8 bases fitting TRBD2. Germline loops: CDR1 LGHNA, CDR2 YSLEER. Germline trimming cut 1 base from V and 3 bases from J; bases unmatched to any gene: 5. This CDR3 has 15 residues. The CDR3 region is CASSQGWRGVYEQYF. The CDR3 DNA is TGCGCCAGCAGCCAAGGCTGGCGGGGGGTCTACGAGCAGTACTTC.

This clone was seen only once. CDR3 DNA sequence: TGTGCCTGGAGTAAAGGGACAGGGGCAGAAAAACTGTTTTTT. Protein product: CAWSKGTGAEKLFF. The chain carries TRBV30 and TRBJ1-4; 10 positions match TRBD1. The CDR3 spans 14 residues. The trim removed 2 bases at V and 8 bases at J, leaving 5 bases unmatched. The V gene's germline CDR1 is GTSNPN and CDR2 SVGIG (reference sequence).

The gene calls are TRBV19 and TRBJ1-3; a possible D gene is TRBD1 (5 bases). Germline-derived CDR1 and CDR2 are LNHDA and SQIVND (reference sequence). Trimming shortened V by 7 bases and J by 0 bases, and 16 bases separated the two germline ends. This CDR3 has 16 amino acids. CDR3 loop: CASNPGTLNSGNTIYF. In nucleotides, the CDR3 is TGTGCCAGTAACCCCGGGACTCTTAACTCTGGAAACACCATATATTTT.

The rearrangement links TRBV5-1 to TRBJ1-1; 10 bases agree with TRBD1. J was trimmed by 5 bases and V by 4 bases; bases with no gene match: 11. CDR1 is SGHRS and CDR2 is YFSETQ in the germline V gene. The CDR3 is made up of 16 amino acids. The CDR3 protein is CASSKGTGVKRTEAFF. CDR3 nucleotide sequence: TGCGCCAGCAGCAAAGGGACAGGGGTGAAGCGGACTGAAGCTTTCTTT. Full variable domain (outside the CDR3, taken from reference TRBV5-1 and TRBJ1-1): KAGVTQTPRYLIKTRGQQVTLSCSPISGHRSVSWYQQTPGQGLQFLFEYFSETQRNKGNFPGRFSGRQFSNSRSEMNVSTLELGDSALYLCASSKGTGVKRTEAFFGQGTRLTVV.

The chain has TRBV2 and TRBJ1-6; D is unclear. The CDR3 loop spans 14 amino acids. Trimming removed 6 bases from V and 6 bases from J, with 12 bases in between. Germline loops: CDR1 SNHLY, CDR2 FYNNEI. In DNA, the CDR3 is TGTGCCAGCAGCTACGGACTGGGTAATTCACCCCTCCACTTT. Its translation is CASSYGLGNSPLHF.

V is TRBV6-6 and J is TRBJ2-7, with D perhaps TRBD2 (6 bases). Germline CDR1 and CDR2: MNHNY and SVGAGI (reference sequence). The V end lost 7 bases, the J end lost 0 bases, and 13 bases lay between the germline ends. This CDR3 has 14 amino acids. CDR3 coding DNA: TGTGCCAGCACCCAAGGAGGGAACTCCTACGAGCAGTACTTC. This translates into CASTQGGNSYEQYF.

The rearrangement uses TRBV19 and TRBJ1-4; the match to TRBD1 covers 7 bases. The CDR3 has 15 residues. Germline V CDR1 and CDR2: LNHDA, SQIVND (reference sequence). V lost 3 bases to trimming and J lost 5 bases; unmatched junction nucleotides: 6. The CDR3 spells CASSMRDRPNEKLFF. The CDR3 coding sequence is TGTGCCAGTAGTATGAGGGACAGACCAAATGAAAAACTGTTTTTT.

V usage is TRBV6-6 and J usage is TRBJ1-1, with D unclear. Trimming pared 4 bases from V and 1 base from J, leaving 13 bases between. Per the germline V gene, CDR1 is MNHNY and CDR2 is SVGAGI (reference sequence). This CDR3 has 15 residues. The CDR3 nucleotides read TGTGCCAGCAGTTCCCCAAAGGCTTCGAACACTGAAGCTTTCTTT. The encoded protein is CASSSPKASNTEAFF.